This TCR beta chain was observed in a study of T-cell memory formation after mild COVID-19 (dated by TCRdb to the early 2020s). Concerning the study at large: TCR sequence clusters from the two donors were found to be largely donor specific. In a couple of donors, T-cell clones that expanded and contracted after mild COVID-19 were followed by sequencing TCRalpha and TCRbeta repertoires longitudinally. Two young, previously healthy adult volunteers, one female and one male, were included in the cohort. Findings and caveats that apply to the study as a whole: The second-wave clones that peaked on day 37 were not confirmed to be SARS-CoV-2 specific. The study included only two mild cases, and larger cohorts that include severe cases with pre-infection samples were judged to be necessary. Contracting CD4+ clones appeared mostly in the CM and EM memory subsets, whereas CD8+ clones were enriched in EMRA. Balanced CD4/CD8 phenotypes were observed for clones contracting from day 15 to 85, whereas a bias towards CD4+ was observed for a second wave of clones expanding from day 15 to 37. Some responding clones were detected in pre-infection memory, suggesting pre-existing cross-reactive memory T cells joined the SARS-CoV-2 response.

The CDR3 covers 12 residues, taking in both the cysteine and the phenylalanine. Just the 36-base CDR3 DNA is kept, in frame starting at base 1. Trimming takes 6 bases from V and 8 bases from J, and the germline ends sit 13 bases apart. According to the germline V gene, CDR1 reads MNHEY and CDR2 reads SVGAGI. Concerning this clonotype itself: The antigen it recognizes is unknown. Base qualities are missing; no much larger clone stands one base away.

Ficoll-Paque density gradient centrifugation was the method used to isolate PBMCs. The sample was run on an Illumina NovaSeq 6000. cDNA libraries for TCRalpha and TCRbeta were prepared by 5'RACE using constant-segment primers, with sample barcodes and unique molecular identifiers added. RNA was extracted from every sample with Trizol reagent. The libraries were amplified in two PCR steps, and the second step added a second sample barcode and Illumina TruSeq adapters. Sequencing of libraries was performed on an Illumina NovaSeq with 2 x 150 bp paired-end reads. Per the source publication's procedure: Reads were demultiplexed and collapsed into UMI-guided consensus sequences with migec v1.2.7. Using mixcr v2.1.11, the UMI consensuses were aligned to TRA and TRB V and J templates and assembled into clonotypes. Expanded or contracted clonotypes were those called significant by both edgeR and NoisET, with noise models trained on biological replicates. For edgeR calls, the cutoffs were a false discovery rate-adjusted p below 0.01 and a log2 fold-change threshold of 1. As an exploratory analysis of dynamics, PCA with hierarchical clustering was applied to max-normalized trajectories of the 1000 most abundant clonotypes. Separately sequenced CD4+ and CD8+ repertoires were used to assign the CD4 or CD8 phenotype of responding clones. Using fastp at Q25 and MiXCR, TCRdb reprocessed the public reads and kept productive beta chains. Under each unique CDR3 protein, matching rows form one entry showing the most common genes and DNA. The V and J calls were not made by the authors but by TCRdb's processing. Recorded for this sample are 450,000 to 700,000 distinct CDR3 sequences; approximately 18% of them occurred a single time. The leading ten clones occupy around 11% of the sample.

The chain is assembled from TRBV6-5 and TRBJ1-1; matching of 6 bases hints at TRBD1 as the D gene. The sequenced sample consisted of PBMCs or a T cell subset sorted from them (not recorded which). This TCR came from an adult woman who had mild COVID-19 (a few samples of this study predate the infection). The sample titles of this study are shuffled in the database, so cell type and time point are left out; the donor was told from shared clones. For the CDR3, the sequence is CASRQGPLEAFF. The nucleotide sequence reads TGTGCCAGCAGACAGGGACCTCTGGAAGCTTTCTTT.